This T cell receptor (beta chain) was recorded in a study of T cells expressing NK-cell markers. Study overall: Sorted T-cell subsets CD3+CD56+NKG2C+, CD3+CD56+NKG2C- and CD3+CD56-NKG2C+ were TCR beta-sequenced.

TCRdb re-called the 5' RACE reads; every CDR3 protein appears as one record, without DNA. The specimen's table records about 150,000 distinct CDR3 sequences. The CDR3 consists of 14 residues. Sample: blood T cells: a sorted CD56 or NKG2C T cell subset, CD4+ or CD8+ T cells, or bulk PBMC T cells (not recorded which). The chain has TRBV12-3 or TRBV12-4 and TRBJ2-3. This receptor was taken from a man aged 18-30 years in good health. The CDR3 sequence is CASSFADSTDTQYF.